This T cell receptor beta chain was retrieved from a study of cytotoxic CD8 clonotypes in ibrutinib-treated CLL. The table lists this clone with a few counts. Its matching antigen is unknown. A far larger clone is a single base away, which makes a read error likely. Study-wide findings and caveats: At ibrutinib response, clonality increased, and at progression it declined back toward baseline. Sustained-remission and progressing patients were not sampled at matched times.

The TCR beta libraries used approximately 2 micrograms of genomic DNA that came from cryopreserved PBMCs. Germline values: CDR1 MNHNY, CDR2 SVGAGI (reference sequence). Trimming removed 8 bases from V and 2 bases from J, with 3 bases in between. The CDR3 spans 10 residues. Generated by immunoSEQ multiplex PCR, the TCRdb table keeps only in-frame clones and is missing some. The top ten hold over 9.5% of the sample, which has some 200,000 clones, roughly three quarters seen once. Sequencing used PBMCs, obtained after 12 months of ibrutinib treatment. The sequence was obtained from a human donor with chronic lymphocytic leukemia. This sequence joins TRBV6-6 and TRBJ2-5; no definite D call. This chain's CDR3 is CASGQETQYF. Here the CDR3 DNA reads TGTGCCAGCGGTCAAGAGACCCAGTACTTC.